Presented here are 30 T cell receptor beta chains from one specimen sequenced in a study of cytomegalovirus exposure and HLA in healthy donors. The study ran its PCR with 60 Vbeta and 13 Jbeta primers. The repertoire was sequenced with immunoSEQ multiplex PCR; TCRdb's copy has only in-frame clones and lacks some. The sample holds 200,000 or so clones, roughly four fifths seen once. Sample: PBMCs. These receptors were taken from a woman aged 18-29 years in good health and CMV-seronegative.

This clone was picked up one time. This rearrangement joins TRBV5-8 to TRBJ1-4, with 7 bases lining up with TRBD1. CDR1 is SGHTS, CDR2 YDEGEE, per germline. V lost 1 base, J lost 0 bases, and 15 bases stayed unmatched. The CDR3 has 20 amino acids. The CDR3 nucleotides are TGTGCCAGCAGCTTGCCTATCTCCAGGGGGTCTGGCCCAACTAATGAAAAACTGTTTTTT. Protein product: CASSLPISRGSGPTNEKLFF.

This chain joins TRBV6-1 and TRBJ2-2; 9 nucleotides line up with TRBD2. In germline, CDR1 is MNHNS, CDR2 SASEGT. There are 15 residues in the CDR3. Germline trimming cut 4 bases from V and 7 bases from J; bases unmatched to any gene: 7. The CDR3 loop reads CASSARGGVDGELFF. In nucleotides, the CDR3 is TGTGCCAGCAGTGCGCGGGGGGGCGTCGACGGGGAGCTGTTTTTT.

The chain has TRBV5-1 and TRBJ2-1, with TRBD2 matching 8 bases. The CDR3 loop spans 15 amino acids. Germline V gene data show CDR1 as SGHRS and CDR2 as YFSETQ. J was trimmed by 1 base and V by 4 bases; bases with no gene match: 4. CDR3 region: CASSPVAGSYNEQFF. CDR3 coding DNA: TGCGCCAGCAGCCCCGTAGCGGGATCCTACAATGAGCAGTTCTTC.

The V and J genes are TRBV29-1 and TRBJ2-5; 7 bases map to TRBD1. Germline CDR1 is SQVTM and CDR2 is ANQGSEA. The CDR3 has 12 residues. Unmatched junction bases numbered 6, after V lost 7 bases and J lost 4 bases. CDR3 residues: CSATGNLETQYF. CDR3 bases: TGCAGCGCGACAGGGAATCTAGAGACCCAGTACTTC.

The rearrangement links TRBV28 to TRBJ2-5; the match to TRBD2 covers 9 bases. The J call may be incorrect, as the DNA end agrees better with TRBJ2-7. Germline V lookup: CDR1 MDHEN, CDR2 SYDVKM. This CDR3 has 13 amino acids. The CDR3 here is CASRVTSGYEQYF. The CDR3 coding sequence is TGTGCCAGCAGAGTGACTAGCGGCTACGAGCAGTACTTC.

This clone is a singleton in its sample. The V call is TRBV6-1, the J call TRBJ2-3; D possibly corresponds to TRBD2 (6 bases). Trimming removed 2 bases at V and 4 bases at J, with 10 bases between. This CDR3 is built from 14 residues. Germline V gene data show CDR1 as MNHNS and CDR2 as SASEGT. For the CDR3, the DNA is TGTGCCAGCAGTGAACGGGAGTCCCCAGATACGCAGTATTTT. It translates to CASSERESPDTQYF.

CDR3 region: CSVAGGSYEQYF. The CDR3 bases are TGCAGCGTTGCAGGGGGCTCCTACGAGCAGTACTTC. The rearrangement uses TRBV29-1 and TRBJ2-7; 7 nucleotides agree with TRBD1. After removal of 4 bases from V and 0 bases from J, the junction contained 0 bases not matched to a gene. The CDR3 has 12 amino acids. The V gene's germline CDR1 is SQVTM and CDR2 ANQGSEA.

The chain couples TRBV30 to TRBJ1-4; a weak D match, TRBD1 (6 bases). The CDR3 has 13 amino acids. In germline, CDR1 is GTSNPN, CDR2 SVGIG (reference sequence). Trimming removed 7 bases at V and 7 bases at J, with 16 bases between. As DNA, the CDR3 is TGTGCCTCAGGAGGGGGGGCGGGTGAAAAACTGTTTTTT. This sequence encodes CASGGGAGEKLFF.

The rearrangement uses TRBV6-5 and TRBJ2-7, with TRBD1 matching over 7 bases. Looked up from germline, CDR1 is MNHEY and CDR2 is SVGAGI. Trimming at V came to 6 bases and at J to 0 bases, leaving 5 bases not matched to a gene. The length of the CDR3 is 14 residues. The CDR3 coding sequence is TGTGCCAGCAGGAGGGACAGCCTCTCCTACGAGCAGTACTTC. Amino acid sequence: CASRRDSLSYEQYF.

The V gene is TRBV27, the J gene TRBJ1-4; D possibly corresponds to TRBD1 (5 bases). The CDR3 runs 13 residues. V was shortened by 6 bases and J by 9 bases, with 14 bases between the two germline ends. Germline V gene lookup returns CDR1 MNHEY and CDR2 SMNVEV (reference sequence). CDR3 protein: CASRGVLGQKLFF. CDR3 nucleotides: TGTGCCAGCAGAGGGGTACTGGGTCAAAAACTGTTTTTT.

CDR3 region: CASSFERTDDSPLHF. The CDR3 coding sequence is TGTGCCAGCAGTTTTGAACGGACAGACGATTCACCCCTCCACTTT. The chain employs TRBV6-6 and TRBJ1-6; a possible D gene is TRBD1 (6 bases). The germline V gene has CDR1 MNHNY and CDR2 SVGAGI (reference sequence). The germline V and J ends were trimmed by 4 bases and 8 bases, with 15 bases remaining between them. The CDR3 covers 15 residues.

The gene calls are TRBV7-9 and TRBJ2-5, with D tentatively TRBD1 (5 bases). V lost 1 base and J lost 2, with 5 bases in between. There are 13 residues in the CDR3. Per the germline V gene, CDR1 is SEHNR and CDR2 is FQNEAQ (reference sequence). The CDR3 protein is CASSLGTQETQYF. The CDR3, as DNA: TGTGCCAGCAGCTTAGGGACACAAGAGACCCAGTACTTC.

For the CDR3, the DNA is TGTGCCAGCAGTGAATATTCTTCGGGCAATCAGCCCCAGCATTTT. This encodes CASSEYSSGNQPQHF. The J gene is TRBJ1-5, the V gene TRBV6-1; D is undetermined. Germline V CDR1 and CDR2: MNHNS, SASEGT. V lost 2 bases and J 2 bases, leaving 10 bases between the germline ends. The CDR3 extends over 15 amino acids.

DNA of the CDR3: TGTGCCAGCTCACTTTTCCCGGGACTAGTGGGCAATGAGCAGTTCTTC. Protein: CASSLFPGLVGNEQFF. V usage is TRBV18 and J usage is TRBJ2-1, with 8 bases aligning to TRBD2. The CDR3 is 16 residues long. Germline assignment: CDR1 KGHSH and CDR2 LQKENI. With 4 bases clipped from V and 6 bases from J, the junction kept 11 bases outside the gene matches. Full variable domain (missing parts from reference TRBV18 and TRBJ2-1): NAGVMQNPRHLVRRRGQEARLRCSPMKGHSHVYWYRQLPEEGLKFMVYLQKENIIDESGMPKERFSAEFPKEGPSILRIQQVVRGDSAAYFCASSLFPGLVGNEQFFGPGTRLTVL.

This sequence joins TRBV6-5 and TRBJ1-2, with 9 nucleotides matching TRBD1. The germline V gene encodes CDR1 MNHEY and CDR2 SVGAGI. Trimming took 6 bases from V and 4 from J; bases not matched to a gene: 6. The CDR3 runs 14 residues. The DNA for the CDR3 is TGTGCCAGCAGCCGGGACAGGGAGACCTATGGCTACACCTTC. This gives the protein CASSRDRETYGYTF.

The chain couples TRBV13 to TRBJ1-1, with 7 bases fitting TRBD1. The germline CDR1 and CDR2 sequences are PRHDT and FYEKMQ (reference sequence). V shed 8 bases, J shed 2 bases, and the junction held 5 bases outside the gene matches. This CDR3 is built from 13 residues. This CDR3 reads CASGDSTNTEAFF. CDR3 coding DNA: TGTGCCAGCGGGGACAGTACTAACACTGAAGCTTTCTTT.

This clone was seen only once. This rearrangement joins TRBV19 to TRBJ2-7; tentative D call: TRBD1 (6 bases). Trimming pared 4 bases from V and 4 bases from J, leaving 20 bases between. The CDR3 spans 16 residues. Germline lookup yields CDR1 LNHDA and CDR2 SQIVND (reference sequence). The CDR3 DNA reads as TGTGCCAGTAGTAGGGGACATTTCGTGTTGGAATACGAGCAGTACTTC. This gives the protein CASSRGHFVLEYEQYF.

As to this clone: Other nucleotide sequences from this sample produce the same CDR3. The V call is TRBV20-1, the J call TRBJ2-5; D uncertain. The V gene's germline CDR1 is DFQATT and CDR2 SNEGSKA (reference sequence). CDR3 length: 11 residues. The V end was cut by 3 bases, the J end by 4 bases, with 6 bases between. CDR3 DNA: TGCAGTGCTAGGGAGCGAGAGACCCAGTACTTC. It codes for CSARERETQYF.

The chain couples TRBV6-5 to TRBJ2-3, with D possibly being TRBD2 (5 bases). Trimming pared 0 bases from V and 4 bases from J, leaving 14 bases between. This CDR3 comprises 16 residues. In germline, CDR1 is MNHEY, CDR2 SVGAGI. In nucleotides, the CDR3 is TGTGCCAGCAGTTACTCGAAACTGTCTAGCCCAGATACGCAGTATTTT. Residues: CASSYSKLSSPDTQYF.

The chain has TRBV4-1 and TRBJ1-5, with D perhaps matching TRBD1 (5 bases). V gave up 0 bases and J gave up 6 bases, with 15 bases separating them. Germline V gene data show CDR1 as MGHRA and CDR2 as YSYEKL. The length of the CDR3 is 16 residues. CDR3 amino acids: CASSQDFRDWTQPQHF. The CDR3 bases are TGCGCCAGCAGCCAAGATTTCAGGGACTGGACTCAGCCCCAGCATTTT.

The chain links TRBV27 to TRBJ2-7, with TRBD1 matching over 8 bases. The ends lost 6 bases at V and 1 base at J; junction bases unmatched: 5. The CDR3 contains 14 residues. Germline assignment: CDR1 MNHEY and CDR2 SMNVEV (reference sequence). The CDR3, as DNA: TGTGCCAGCAGCCGACAGGGGAGGTCCTACGAGCAGTACTTC. It encodes CASSRQGRSYEQYF.

The DNA of the CDR3 is TGTGCCAGCAGCTTGGTTGGACTACGGCTTCATGAGCAGTTCTTC. Translated: CASSLVGLRLHEQFF. The chain carries TRBV5-8 and TRBJ2-1; possibly TRBD2 for D (6 bases). This CDR3 is 15 amino acids long. Trimming took off 0 bases at V and 8 bases at J, with 15 bases between the two ends. Germline V gives CDR1 SGHTS, CDR2 YDEGEE.

The rearrangement uses TRBV6-5 and TRBJ1-4; unclear D gene. The CDR3 is 12 amino acids. Germline V gives CDR1 MNHEY, CDR2 SVGAGI. Trimming removed 6 bases from V and 12 bases from J, with 14 bases in between. The CDR3 loop is CASRGAGRELFF. In DNA form, the CDR3 reads TGTGCCAGCAGGGGAGCTGGCAGAGAACTGTTTTTT.

V usage is TRBV6-6 and J usage is TRBJ2-7, with 9 bases fitting TRBD2. Germline V gene data show CDR1 as MNHNY and CDR2 as SVGAGI (reference sequence). Trimming cost V 4 bases and J 9 bases; bases outside gene matches: 10. The CDR3 runs 14 residues. CDR3 coding DNA: TGTGCCAGCAGTTCTACCGCGGGGGGGGGCGGGCAGTACTTC. Its translation is CASSSTAGGGGQYF.

This chain links TRBV27 with TRBJ1-5, with 10 nucleotides matching TRBD1. The ends lost 6 bases at V and 7 bases at J; junction bases unmatched: 9. Germline V gives CDR1 MNHEY, CDR2 SMNVEV (reference sequence). The CDR3 is 15 residues long. The CDR3 reads CASSSLGQGDQPQHF. CDR3 DNA: TGTGCCAGCAGCTCACTCGGACAGGGGGACCAGCCCCAGCATTTT.

The chain links TRBV7-2 to TRBJ2-2, with 12 bases that match TRBD2. This CDR3 has 19 residues. The junction had 10 bases not matched to a gene; V was cut back by 5 bases and J by 0 bases. CDR1 is SGHTA and CDR2 is FQGNSA in the germline V gene. CDR3 sequence reads: CASSPGLAGRTPNTGELFF. The CDR3 DNA sequence: TGTGCCAGCAGCCCAGGACTAGCGGGACGAACTCCGAACACCGGGGAGCTGTTTTTT.

The rearrangement uses TRBV29-1 and TRBJ2-1; TRBD2 agrees at 11 bases. Germline CDR1 reads SQVTM; CDR2 reads ANQGSEA. The CDR3 is 18 residues long. The trim removed 6 bases at V and 4 bases at J, leaving 17 bases unmatched. The DNA of the CDR3 is TGCAGCGTGTGGGAAAGTGTCGGGGGACTAGCGGCTTACAATGAGCAGTTCTTC. Amino acids: CSVWESVGGLAAYNEQFF.

The rearrangement joins TRBV9 to TRBJ2-1, with TRBD1 matching over 7 bases. V dropped 4 bases and J dropped 5; count of bases not matched to a gene: 3. The CDR3 totals 13 residues. Germline assignment: CDR1 SGDLS and CDR2 YYNGEE. CDR3 coding DNA: TGTGCCAGCAGCCTCGGGACAGACAATGAGCAGTTCTTC. Translation gives CASSLGTDNEQFF. Full variable domain (outside the CDR3, taken from reference TRBV9 and TRBJ2-1): DSGVTQTPKHLITATGQRVTLRCSPRSGDLSVYWYQQSLDQGLQFLIQYYNGEERAKGNILERFSAQQFPDLHSELNLSSLELGDSALYFCASSLGTDNEQFFGPGTRLTVL.

The V and J genes are TRBV5-8 and TRBJ1-5, with D possibly TRBD1 on 6 matching bases. Trimming pared 2 bases from V and 1 base from J, leaving 10 bases between. Germline assignment: CDR1 SGHTS and CDR2 YDEGEE. The CDR3 consists of 15 residues. The CDR3: CASSFKGGSNQPQHF. The CDR3 DNA reads as TGTGCCAGCAGCTTTAAGGGGGGGAGCAATCAGCCCCAGCATTTT.

The rearrangement uses TRBV27 and TRBJ2-1; possible D gene TRBD2, 6 bases. CDR1 is MNHEY and CDR2 is SMNVEV in the germline V gene (reference sequence). Trimming stripped 2 bases from V and 4 bases from J, with 9 bases between. This CDR3 has 14 amino acids. In DNA form, the CDR3 reads TGTGCCAGCAGTTTAGCGGGGAGTTACAATGAGCAGTTCTTC. Protein: CASSLAGSYNEQFF.